Listed below are T cell receptor beta chains from one sample, sequenced in a study of early T cells in non-severe SARS-CoV-2 infection. TCRdb itself ran the 5' RACE reads through MiXCR, one entry per CDR3 protein. This sample has approximately 73,000 distinct CDR3 sequences, with about 11% found just once. Sequencing input: whole blood. All receptors derive from an adult who was a healthcare worker with PCR-confirmed SARS-CoV-2 infection or an uninfected control (not recorded which). Each CDR3 is given with its conserved first and last residue. D genes are given only for firm matches. Clone size, where shown, is once, few, many, or a class for clones that have expanded.

v_gene	d_gene	j_gene	abundance	CDR3nt	CDR3aa
TRBV27	TRBD1	TRBJ2-3	many	TGTGCCAGCAGTTGGGGGACAGGGGTGTTCACAGATACGCAGTATTTT	CASSWGTGVFTDTQYF
TRBV29-1	TRBD1	TRBJ2-1	few	TGCAGCGTTGTCCCGGGACAGCGAACCTACAATGAGCAGTTCTTC	CSVVPGQRTYNEQFF
TRBV6-5	NA	TRBJ2-7	many	TGTGCCAGCACCTACCGCGGGTCCTACGAGCAGTACTTC	CASTYRGSYEQYF
TRBV6-2/TRBV6-3	TRBD2	TRBJ2-7	many	TGTGCCAGCAGCTTACTAGCGGGGGGGCTAAATGCCGCCGAGCAGTACTTC	CASSLLAGGLNAAEQYF
TRBV11-2	NA	TRBJ2-7	many	TGTGCCAGCAGCCCCCCGGTGGGGCTGAACGAGCAGTACTTC	CASSPPVGLNEQYF
TRBV6-6	NA	TRBJ1-1	NA	TGTGCCAGCAGTTACTCAATTAGGGGGACCTCTGAAGCTTTCTTT	CASSYSIRGTSEAFF
TRBV6-6	NA	TRBJ2-3	NA	TGTGCCAGCACCCCGGGGGAGTGGGTGGACACAGATACGCAGTATTTT	CASTPGEWVDTDTQYF
TRBV5-4	NA	TRBJ2-3	NA	TGTGCCAGCAGCTTGGGGCTAGACCCGCAGTATTTT	CASSLGLDPQYF
TRBV2	TRBD2	TRBJ2-7	NA	TGTGCCAGCAGTGGAGGGAGGGACGAGCAGTACTTC	CASSGGRDEQYF
TRBV18	NA	TRBJ1-3	few	TGTGCCAGCTCACTGGACCGGGGAAACACCATATATTTT	CASSLDRGNTIYF
TRBV5-1	NA	TRBJ1-5	many	TGCGCCAGCAGCCCCGACTCGGCAAATCAGCCCCAGCATTTT	CASSPDSANQPQHF
TRBV19	NA	TRBJ2-7	many	TGTGCCAGTAGTATATCGACTAGAGACGAGCAGTACTTC	CASSISTRDEQYF
TRBV6-2/TRBV6-3	TRBD1	TRBJ2-7	NA	TGTGCCAGCAGTTCCCCGGACAGGGCCCTTTACGAGCAGTACTTC	CASSSPDRALYEQYF
TRBV20-1	NA	TRBJ1-1	few	TGCAGTGCTAGCCGAAGGGACACCATGAACACTGAAGCTTTCTTT	CSASRRDTMNTEAFF
TRBV12-3/TRBV12-4	NA	TRBJ2-1	many	TGTGCCAGCAGTAGTAATGTGGGGGCGGGTGAGCAGTTCTTC	CASSSNVGAGEQFF
TRBV20-1	NA	TRBJ2-2	many	TGCAGTGCTATTAAACAGACCAACACCGGGGAGCTGTTTTTT	CSAIKQTNTGELFF
TRBV6-5	NA	TRBJ2-1	many	TGTGCCAGCGGCAGACAGGCCCCCGTAAACTTC	CASGRQAPVNF
TRBV11-2	TRBD1	TRBJ1-5	few	TGTGCCAGCAGCTTATTGGGGACAGACAATCAGCCCCAGCATTTT	CASSLLGTDNQPQHF
TRBV29-1	TRBD1	TRBJ1-1	few	TGCAGCGTTGCCCAGGGGGCGGACACTGAAGCTTTCTTT	CSVAQGADTEAFF
TRBV12-3/TRBV12-4	NA	TRBJ1-2	NA	TGTGCCAGCAATACCGGACTGCCCTATGGCTACACCTTC	CASNTGLPYGYTF
TRBV7-2	NA	TRBJ2-3	many	TGTGCCAGCAGCTTAGAGGGCAGGGGGGGTCGGACAGATACGCAGTATTTT	CASSLEGRGGRTDTQYF
TRBV12-3/TRBV12-4	TRBD1	TRBJ2-7	many	TGTGCCAGCAGTTCCCCCGGGACAGTCTACGAGCAGTACTTC	CASSSPGTVYEQYF
TRBV6-1	NA	TRBJ1-1	few	TGTGCCAGCTCAGAAGTTTTCAGAATGAACACTGAAGCTTTCTTT	CASSEVFRMNTEAFF
TRBV11-3	NA	TRBJ1-1	few	TGTGCCAGCAGCTTCGGAGGAAAAGAAGCTTTCTTT	CASSFGGKEAFF
TRBV14	NA	TRBJ2-6	many	TGTGCCAGCAGCCAGGTATATGGTGCTGGGGCCAACGTCCTGACTTTC	CASSQVYGAGANVLTF
TRBV6-6	NA	TRBJ1-3	many	TGTGCCAGCAGGGATTATTCGGGAAACACCATATATTTT	CASRDYSGNTIYF
TRBV6-4	TRBD2	TRBJ2-1	many	TGTGCCAGCAGCCCCACTAGCGGGGAATACAATGAGCAGTTCTTC	CASSPTSGEYNEQFF
TRBV12-2	NA	TRBJ2-6	many	TGTGCAAGTCGCTTAGCGCAAACGTTTATGAGCTCTGGGGCCAACGTCCTGACTTTC	CASRLAQTFMSSGANVLTF
TRBV7-3	NA	TRBJ1-1	NA	TGTGCCAGCAGCTTATCGTCAGATCGGAACACTGAAGCTTTCTTT	CASSLSSDRNTEAFF
TRBV6-5	NA	TRBJ1-2	many	TGTGCCAGCAGTTACGGGGGGGTGGACGAGGTTCGCGGCTACACCTTC	CASSYGGVDEVRGYTF
TRBV29-1	NA	TRBJ2-3	few	TGCAGCGTTGGGACTCCACCAAAGGGTACGCAGTATTTT	CSVGTPPKGTQYF
TRBV12-3/TRBV12-4	NA	TRBJ2-3	NA	TGTACCAGCAGTGTAACAGGGATAGATACGCAGTATTTT	CTSSVTGIDTQYF
TRBV7-2	NA	TRBJ2-3	few	TGTGCCAGCAGCTTAGGTCCGGACACAGATACGCAGTATTTT	CASSLGPDTDTQYF